The 26 T cell receptor beta chains below all came from one sample that was sequenced in a study of cytomegalovirus exposure and HLA in healthy donors. Vbeta (60) and Jbeta (13) primers were used in the PCR. Libraries were prepared by immunoSEQ multiplex PCR; TCRdb keeps only in-frame clonotypes and omits some of them. The sample has more than 20,000 clones; approximately 75% are singletons. The specimen sequenced was PBMCs. The receptors derive from a male donor in good health and CMV-seronegative.

The chain recombines TRBV28 with TRBJ2-5; 7 bases match TRBD2. J gave up 1 base and V 3 bases, and 5 bases lay outside the gene matches. Per germline, CDR1 MDHEN and CDR2 SYDVKM. CDR3 length: 15 residues. The CDR3 loop reads CASSFPGGSQETQYF. CDR3 bases: TGTGCCAGCAGTTTTCCCGGGGGGTCCCAAGAGACCCAGTACTTC.

The rearrangement joins TRBV18 to TRBJ2-2, with a possible D match to TRBD1 (6 bases). V was shortened by 6 bases and J by 2 bases, with 16 bases between the two germline ends. CDR1 and CDR2 (germline): KGHSH, LQKENI. The CDR3 has 16 amino acids. The CDR3 DNA follows: TGTGCCAGCTCCCCCTACGGGACACCCAACACCGGGGAGCTGTTTTTT. Residues: CASSPYGTPNTGELFF.

The chain recombines TRBV18 with TRBJ2-5, with D tentatively TRBD1 (5 bases). Germline CDR1 and CDR2: KGHSH and LQKENI. The V and J ends lost 2 bases and 5 bases respectively, with 15 bases between them. The CDR3 consists of 15 residues. The CDR3 DNA is TGTGCCAGCTCACCATTGGGCAGGGAAGGTGAGACCCAGTACTTC. Protein: CASSPLGREGETQYF.

The rearrangement joins TRBV10-3 to TRBJ2-2; 10 bases align to TRBD1. The germline V gene has CDR1 ENHRY and CDR2 SYGVKD. J lost 7 bases, V lost 4 bases, and 15 bases had no gene match. This CDR3 has 18 residues. The CDR3, as DNA: TGTGCCATCAGTGTCAAATTACCGGGACAGGGGTTGCACGGGGAGCTGTTTTTT. Translation gives CAISVKLPGQGLHGELFF.

The rearrangement links TRBV13 to TRBJ2-7; D is unresolved. Trimming cost V 5 bases and J 1 base, with 12 bases left between them. The CDR3 covers 14 residues. CDR1 PRHDT and CDR2 FYEKMQ come from the germline V gene (reference sequence). As DNA, the CDR3 is TGTGCCAGCAGCGGCCAGGCCAGTTCCTACGAGCAGTACTTC. The encoded protein is CASSGQASSYEQYF.

The CDR3 DNA reads TGTGCCAGCAGTTACTCGCAGGTGAACACTGAAGCTTTCTTT. It is translated as CASSYSQVNTEAFF. The chain combines TRBV6-5 with TRBJ1-1; unclear D gene. Germline V gene data show CDR1 as MNHEY and CDR2 as SVGAGI. The CDR3 is 14 residues long. With 0 bases removed from V and 0 bases from J, the gap between germline ends came to 5 bases.

V gene TRBV6-6 combines with J gene TRBJ2-1; the D is unclear. The V end lost 5 bases, the J end lost 2 bases, and 7 bases lay between the germline ends. This CDR3 is built from 13 residues. CDR1 is MNHNY, CDR2 SVGAGI, per germline (reference sequence). The CDR3 bases are TGTGCCAGCAGTCCTAACCCCTACAATGAGCAGTTCTTC. Its protein product is CASSPNPYNEQFF.

About this clone itself: This sample includes further DNA sequences coding for the same CDR3. The chain combines TRBV10-3 with TRBJ2-7; 7 nucleotides match TRBD2. The CDR3 has 10 amino acids. Germline V gives CDR1 ENHRY, CDR2 SYGVKD. V lost 11 bases, J lost 3 bases, and 1 base stayed unmatched. CDR3 amino acids: CAAGDYEQYF. In DNA form, the CDR3 reads TGTGCCGCGGGGGACTACGAGCAGTACTTC.

This clone was picked up a small number of times. CDR3 sequence reads: CASSLALAATDTQYF. In nucleotides, the CDR3 is TGTGCCAGCAGCTTAGCGCTAGCGGCCACAGATACGCAGTATTTT. The chain recombines TRBV11-2 with TRBJ2-3; TRBD2 matches at 7 bases. J gave up 2 bases and V 1 base, and 3 bases lay outside the gene matches. From germline, CDR1 is SGHAT and CDR2 FQNNGV. The CDR3 extends over 15 amino acids.

This chain connects TRBV2 to TRBJ2-2, with 10 positions matching TRBD2. Germline CDR1 reads SNHLY; CDR2 reads FYNNEI. V gave up 2 bases and J gave up 2 bases; unmatched junction bases: 5. The CDR3 consists of 17 residues. The CDR3 reads CASSESLAGVNTGELFF. The CDR3 DNA is TGTGCCAGCAGTGAATCTCTAGCGGGGGTAAACACCGGGGAGCTGTTTTTT.

The rearrangement uses TRBV30 and TRBJ2-3, with D perhaps TRBD2 (5 bases). From germline, CDR1 is GTSNPN and CDR2 SVGIG (reference sequence). The germline V and J ends were trimmed by 8 bases and 5 bases, with 11 bases remaining between them. This CDR3 region has 11 residues. CDR3 nucleotides: TGTGCCCGGGATGTGGGAGATACGCAGTATTTT. Amino acids: CARDVGDTQYF.

This clone was counted between two and nine times. This chain connects TRBV11-3 to TRBJ2-2; a weak D match, TRBD1 (5 bases). CDR1 SGHNT and CDR2 YENEEA come from the germline V gene. V gave up 0 bases and J gave up 7 bases, with 15 bases separating them. This CDR3 comprises 16 residues. This chain's CDR3 is CASSLDTGQGNGELFF. The CDR3, as DNA: TGTGCCAGCAGCTTAGATACGGGCCAGGGAAACGGGGAGCTGTTTTTT.

The CDR3 spells CASSLGAYEQYF. The DNA for the CDR3 is TGTGCCAGCAGCCTCGGGGCCTACGAGCAGTACTTC. This chain connects TRBV2 to TRBJ2-7; maybe TRBD2 (5 bases). V was cut by 6 bases and J by 2 bases, with 8 bases left in between. CDR3 size: 12 residues. Germline V gene sequence: CDR1 SNHLY, CDR2 FYNNEI.

The chain combines TRBV7-3 with TRBJ2-5, with a tentative D call TRBD1 (6 bases). Germline CDR1 is SGHTA and CDR2 is FQGTGA. Trimming removed 1 base from V and 3 bases from J, with 12 bases in between. CDR3 length: 15 amino acids. The CDR3 spells CASSLSLTGEETQYF. The DNA of the CDR3 is TGTGCCAGCAGCTTAAGTCTGACAGGAGAAGAGACCCAGTACTTC.

The V gene is TRBV28, the J gene TRBJ1-2; D gene ambiguous. Germline-derived CDR1 and CDR2 are MDHEN and SYDVKM. V was shortened by 3 bases and J by 7 bases, with 12 bases between the two germline ends. The CDR3 runs to 13 residues. The chain's CDR3 is CASSFRSSGGYTF. CDR3 DNA sequence: TGTGCCAGCAGTTTTCGGTCGTCGGGTGGCTACACCTTC.

The chain couples TRBV7-2 to TRBJ2-7; 14 nucleotides align to TRBD2. Trimming cost V 1 base and J 3 bases; bases outside gene matches: 2. CDR3 length: 16 residues. CDR1 SGHTA and CDR2 FQGNSA come from the germline V gene. CDR3 in DNA: TGTGCCAGCAGCTTAGAAGGACTAGCGGGAGGCTACGAGCAGTACTTC. Translating gives CASSLEGLAGGYEQYF.

The V call is TRBV30, the J call TRBJ1-4; D is possibly TRBD1 (5 bases). Germline V gene lookup returns CDR1 GTSNPN and CDR2 SVGIG (reference sequence). The V end lost 2 bases, the J end lost 4 bases, and 17 bases lay between the germline ends. The CDR3 is made up of 16 amino acids. The CDR3 DNA follows: TGTGCCTGGAGTCAGGACACCACCGGCCTTAATGAAAAACTGTTTTTT. Encoded protein: CAWSQDTTGLNEKLFF. Drawing the rest from reference TRBV30 and TRBJ1-4, the complete variable domain is SQTIHQWPATLVQPVGSPLSLECTVEGTSNPNLYWYRQAAGRGLQLLFYSVGIGQISSEVPQNLSASRPQDRQFILSSKKLLLSDSGFYLCAWSQDTTGLNEKLFFGSGTQLSVL.

On this clone itself: An end of the junction does not agree with germline; a read error may underlie this. The chain links TRBV5-6 to TRBJ2-1, with D perhaps TRBD1 (6 bases). Germline V gene data show CDR1 as SGHDT and CDR2 as YYEEEE. The CDR3 runs 13 residues. The CDR3 region has the DNA TGTGCCAGCAGCTTGTCACAGGGCAATGGGCAGTTCTTC. This gives the protein CASSLSQGNGQFF.

This sequence joins TRBV30 and TRBJ1-1; D remains unclear. Looked up from germline, CDR1 is GTSNPN and CDR2 is SVGIG (reference sequence). V shed 0 bases and J shed 1 base, with 12 bases lying between them. This CDR3 comprises 15 residues. The chain's CDR3 is CAWSVLGSRNTEAFF. The CDR3 DNA reads TGTGCCTGGAGTGTACTAGGCTCACGGAACACTGAAGCTTTCTTT.

This chain connects TRBV29-1 to TRBJ2-1; 13 nucleotides line up with TRBD2. The CDR3 sequence is 15 residues long. CDR1 is SQVTM and CDR2 is ANQGSEA in the germline V gene. The V gene end was trimmed by 6 bases and the J gene end by 10 bases; junction bases not matched to a gene: 12. CDR3 residues: CSVRFGLAGAAEQFF. The CDR3 DNA reads TGCAGCGTGCGGTTCGGACTAGCGGGAGCAGCCGAGCAGTTCTTC.

The chain combines TRBV7-3 with TRBJ1-2; no clear D gene. The V gene's germline CDR1 is SGHTA and CDR2 FQGTGA. Trimming took off 3 bases at V and 6 bases at J, with 8 bases between the two ends. The length of the CDR3 is 12 residues. The CDR3 spells CASSFPGDGYTF. The CDR3 DNA sequence: TGTGCCAGCAGCTTTCCCGGGGATGGCTACACCTTC.

The chain is built from TRBV4-3 and TRBJ2-5; 9 nucleotides agree with TRBD1. The junction had 0 bases not matched to a gene; V was cut back by 1 base and J by 3 bases. The CDR3 has 14 amino acids. Germline V CDR1 and CDR2: LGHNA, YSLEER. The CDR3 here is CASSQGQGEETQYF. In DNA form, the CDR3 reads TGCGCCAGCAGCCAAGGACAGGGGGAAGAGACCCAGTACTTC.

J is TRBJ2-4 and V is TRBV19, with D possibly TRBD1 on 6 matching bases. Between the trimmed V and J ends, which lost 5 bases and 0 bases, there was a span of 17 bases. The CDR3 consists of 17 residues. The germline V gene has CDR1 LNHDA and CDR2 SQIVND (reference sequence). CDR3 bases: TGTGCCAGTAGTCCTCCAGGGGACAAATTAGCCAAAAACATTCAGTACTTC. It encodes CASSPPGDKLAKNIQYF.

The chain joins TRBV29-1 to TRBJ2-5; D gene uncertain. The V end lost 6 bases, the J end lost 5 bases, and 7 bases lay between the germline ends. This CDR3 is 10 amino acids long. The germline gives CDR1 SQVTM, CDR2 ANQGSEA. Written as DNA, the CDR3 is TGCAGCGTAACTGTCGAGACCCAGTACTTC. This codes for CSVTVETQYF.

The V and J genes are TRBV6-5 and TRBJ2-5; D is uncertain. The end of the DNA is better explained by TRBJ2-7, so the J call may be wrong. Germline CDR1 reads MNHEY; CDR2 reads SVGAGI. CDR3 length equals 11 residues. CDR3 sequence reads: CASSYAYEQYF. For the CDR3, the DNA is TGTGCCAGCAGTTACGCCTACGAGCAGTACTTC.

The table lists this clone with a few counts. This sequence joins TRBV28 and TRBJ1-2; 7 bases agree with TRBD1. With V trimmed by 5 bases and J by 4 bases, 7 bases remained unmatched. The CDR3 runs to 14 residues. Germline assignment: CDR1 MDHEN and CDR2 SYDVKM. For the CDR3, the DNA is TGTGCCAGCAGTCAACAGGGGTACGGCTATGGCTACACCTTC. Its translation is CASSQQGYGYGYTF.